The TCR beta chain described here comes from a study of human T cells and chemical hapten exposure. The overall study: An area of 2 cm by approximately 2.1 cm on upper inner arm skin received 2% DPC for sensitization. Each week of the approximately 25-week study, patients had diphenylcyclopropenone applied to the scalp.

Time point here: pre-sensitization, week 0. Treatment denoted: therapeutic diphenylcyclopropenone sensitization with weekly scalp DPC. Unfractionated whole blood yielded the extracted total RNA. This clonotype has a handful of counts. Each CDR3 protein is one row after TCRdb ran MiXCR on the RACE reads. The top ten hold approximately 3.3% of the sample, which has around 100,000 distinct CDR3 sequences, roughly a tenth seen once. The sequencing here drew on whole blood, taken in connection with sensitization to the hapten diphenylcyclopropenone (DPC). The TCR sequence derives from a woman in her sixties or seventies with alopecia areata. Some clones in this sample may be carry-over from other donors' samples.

The CDR3 region is CASSESPTGGYEQYF. CDR3 nucleotide sequence: TGCGCCAGCAGTGAGTCTCCGACAGGGGGCTACGAGCAGTACTTC. This chain links TRBV10-2 with TRBJ2-7; 9 bases line up with TRBD1. CDR3 size: 15 residues. Germline CDR1 reads WSHSY; CDR2 reads SAAADI. Unmatched junction bases numbered 3, after V lost 0 bases and J lost 3 bases.